A selection of T cell receptor beta chains follows, all from one sample in a study of identical twins. Each CDR3 protein gets one entry after TCRdb re-called the 5' RACE reads with MiXCR. The repertoire holds 200,000 to 250,000 distinct CDR3 sequences, with 7.5% as singletons. These data were also reused for a study on yellow fever vaccine responses in identical twins.

The specimen was memory (CD45RO+) T cells sorted from blood. The receptors were gathered from a woman between 18 and 29 years old in good health. Both conserved end residues are part of each CDR3. D genes are given only for firm matches. Where a row states a size, it is once, few, many or the class of an expanded clone; other rows omit it.

cdr3_length: 11
v_call: TRBV11-3
d_call: NA
j_call: TRBJ2-7
clone_size: NA
cdr3_aa: CASSPKVEQYF
cdr3_nt: TGTGCCAGCAGCCCTAAGGTCGAGCAGTACTTC

cdr3_length: 12
v_call: TRBV2
d_call: NA
j_call: TRBJ1-1
clone_size: many
cdr3_aa: CASSGLGTEAFF
cdr3_nt: TGTGCCAGCAGTGGCCTGGGAACTGAAGCTTTCTTT

cdr3_length: 13
v_call: TRBV5-1
d_call: TRBD1
j_call: TRBJ1-2
clone_size: NA
cdr3_aa: CASSWDSLYGYTF
cdr3_nt: TGCGCCAGCAGTTGGGACAGTCTATATGGCTACACCTTC

cdr3_length: 15
v_call: TRBV5-1
d_call: TRBD2
j_call: TRBJ2-2
clone_size: NA
cdr3_aa: CASSIGLAGTGELFF
cdr3_nt: TGCGCCAGCAGCATAGGACTAGCCGGCACCGGGGAGCTGTTTTTT

cdr3_length: 16
v_call: TRBV6-2/TRBV6-3
d_call: NA
j_call: TRBJ1-1
clone_size: many
cdr3_aa: CASSYLPNPTGTEAFF
cdr3_nt: TGTGCCAGCAGTTACCTCCCCAACCCGACCGGCACTGAAGCTTTCTTT

cdr3_length: 12
v_call: TRBV7-8
d_call: NA
j_call: TRBJ1-5
clone_size: many
cdr3_aa: CASSLPNQPQHF
cdr3_nt: TGTGCCAGCAGCTTACCGAATCAGCCCCAGCATTTT

cdr3_length: 16
v_call: TRBV4-1
d_call: NA
j_call: TRBJ1-1
clone_size: many
cdr3_aa: CASRQGRSYSNTEAFF
cdr3_nt: TGCGCCAGCAGACAGGGTAGATCCTACTCGAACACTGAAGCTTTCTTT

cdr3_length: 14
v_call: TRBV7-9
d_call: TRBD2
j_call: TRBJ2-3
clone_size: few
cdr3_aa: CASSSRRGADTQYF
cdr3_nt: TGTGCCAGCAGCTCCCGTCGGGGGGCAGATACGCAGTATTTT

cdr3_length: 18
v_call: TRBV6-1
d_call: TRBD2
j_call: TRBJ2-6
clone_size: many
cdr3_aa: CASSPFRDYASGANVLTF
cdr3_nt: TGTGCCAGCAGCCCTTTCCGGGACTACGCCTCTGGGGCCAACGTCCTGACTTTC

cdr3_length: 12
v_call: TRBV19
d_call: NA
j_call: TRBJ2-3
clone_size: many
cdr3_aa: CASSGDTDTQYF
cdr3_nt: TGTGCCAGTAGTGGAGACACAGATACGCAGTATTTT